This T cell receptor (beta chain) stems from a study of vaccination effects on CD4 cells after COVID-19. Upon completion of about ten days in culture, CD4+ T cells were isolated. General observations from the study: Common cold coronaviruses were cross-recognized by only 1 of 255 vaccine-induced clones in healthy vaccinees.

Worth noting for this clone: Its antigen is as yet unknown.

The protocol was immunoSEQ multiplex PCR, while the TCRdb copy is restricted to in-frame clones and leaves out a portion. The sample lists 30,000 or so clones; 65% were seen once. The source is a human donor who received a COVID-19 vaccine. The input for sequencing was CD4+ T cells from PBMCs cultured without peptide, taken before COVID-19 vaccination.

The CDR3 sequence is CASSPQGQRGQPQHF. The CDR3, as DNA: TGTGCCAGCTCACCACAGGGACAGAGGGGACAGCCCCAGCATTTT. The chain carries TRBV18 and TRBJ1-5; 7 bases line up with TRBD1. Losses at the gene ends were 1 base for V and 7 bases for J; bases not matched to a gene: 7. The CDR3 extends over 15 amino acids. Per the germline V gene, CDR1 is KGHSH and CDR2 is LQKENI. Supplemented by reference TRBV18 and TRBJ1-5, the full variable domain reads NAGVMQNPRHLVRRRGQEARLRCSPMKGHSHVYWYRQLPEEGLKFMVYLQKENIIDESGMPKERFSAEFPKEGPSILRIQQVVRGDSAAYFCASSPQGQRGQPQHFGDGTRLSIL.